This T cell receptor beta chain was documented in a study of cytomegalovirus exposure and HLA in healthy donors. Findings of the study overall: In a later analysis, CMV-associated beta chains were mostly HLA-associated, it appeared. Reportedly, fewer N-insertions than the approximately 690-donor mean appeared in an Asian-associated ancestry cluster in a later analysis.

PCR employed 60 Vbeta and 13 Jbeta primers. Profiled with immunoSEQ multiplex PCR; TCRdb holds only in-frame clones, not every one. The table lists 81,000 or so clones, 70% to 75% of them singletons. This clone occurred once. Its specificity is not known. V lost 1 base to trimming and J lost 1 base, with 10 bases between them. Germline V gene data show CDR1 as MNHNS and CDR2 as SASEGT. CDR3 size: 15 residues. Material: PBMCs. The rearrangement links TRBV6-1 to TRBJ2-5; no clear D. The receptor was isolated from a man aged 55 to 70 in good health and CMV-seronegative. CDR3 amino acids: CASSEDTAGQETQYF. The CDR3 DNA reads TGTGCCAGCAGTGAAGATACAGCCGGCCAAGAGACCCAGTACTTC.